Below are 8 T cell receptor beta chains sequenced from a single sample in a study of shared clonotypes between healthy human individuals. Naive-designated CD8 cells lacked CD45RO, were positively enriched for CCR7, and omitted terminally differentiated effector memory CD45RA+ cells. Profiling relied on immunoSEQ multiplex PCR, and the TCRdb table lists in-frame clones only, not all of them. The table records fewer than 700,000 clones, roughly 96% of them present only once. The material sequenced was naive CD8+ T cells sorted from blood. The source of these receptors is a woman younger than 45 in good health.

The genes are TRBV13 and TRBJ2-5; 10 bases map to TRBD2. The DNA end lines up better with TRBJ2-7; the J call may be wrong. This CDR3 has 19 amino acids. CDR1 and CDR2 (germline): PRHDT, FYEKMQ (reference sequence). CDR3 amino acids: CASTYLPRYLGTSVYEQYF. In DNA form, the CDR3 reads TGTGCCAGCACCTACCTCCCAAGATACCTCGGGACTAGCGTCTACGAGCAGTACTTC.

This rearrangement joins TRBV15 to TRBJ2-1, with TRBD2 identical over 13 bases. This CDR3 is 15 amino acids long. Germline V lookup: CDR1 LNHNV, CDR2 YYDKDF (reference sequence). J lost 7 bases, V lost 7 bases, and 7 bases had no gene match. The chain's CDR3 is CATNTLAGGGNEQFF. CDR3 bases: TGTGCCACCAACACACTAGCGGGAGGGGGTAATGAGCAGTTCTTC.

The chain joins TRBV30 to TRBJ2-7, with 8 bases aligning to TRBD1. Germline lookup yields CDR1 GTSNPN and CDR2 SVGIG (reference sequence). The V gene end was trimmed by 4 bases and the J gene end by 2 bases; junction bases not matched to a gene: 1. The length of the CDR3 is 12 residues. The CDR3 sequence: CAWTDRAYEQYF. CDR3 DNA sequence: TGTGCCTGGACGGACAGGGCCTACGAGCAGTACTTC.

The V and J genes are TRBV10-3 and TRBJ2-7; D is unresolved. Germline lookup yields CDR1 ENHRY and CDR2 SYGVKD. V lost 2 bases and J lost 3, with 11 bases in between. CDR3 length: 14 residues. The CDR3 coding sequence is TGTGCCATCAGTGAGGTGGGCACTAACTACGAGCAGTACTTC. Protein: CAISEVGTNYEQYF.

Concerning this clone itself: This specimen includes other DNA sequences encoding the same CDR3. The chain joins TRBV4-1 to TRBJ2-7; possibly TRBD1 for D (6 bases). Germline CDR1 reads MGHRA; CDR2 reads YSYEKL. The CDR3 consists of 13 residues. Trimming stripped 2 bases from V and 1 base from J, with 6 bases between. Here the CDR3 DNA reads TGCGCCAGCAGCCAAAGGGGGTCCTACGAGCAGTACTTC. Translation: CASSQRGSYEQYF.

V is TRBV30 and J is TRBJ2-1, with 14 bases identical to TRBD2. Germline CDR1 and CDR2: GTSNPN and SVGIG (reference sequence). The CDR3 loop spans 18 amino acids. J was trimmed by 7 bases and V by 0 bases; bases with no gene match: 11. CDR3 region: CAWSVLGLAGGVVNEQFF. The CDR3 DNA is TGTGCCTGGAGTGTTCTAGGACTAGCGGGAGGTGTGGTGAATGAGCAGTTCTTC.

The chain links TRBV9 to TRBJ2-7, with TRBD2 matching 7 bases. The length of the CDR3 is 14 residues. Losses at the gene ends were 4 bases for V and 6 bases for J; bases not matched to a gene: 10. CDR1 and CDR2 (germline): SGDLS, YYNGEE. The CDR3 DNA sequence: TGTGCCAGCAGCACTGGGACTACCCCCGGCGAGCAGTACTTC. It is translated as CASSTGTTPGEQYF.

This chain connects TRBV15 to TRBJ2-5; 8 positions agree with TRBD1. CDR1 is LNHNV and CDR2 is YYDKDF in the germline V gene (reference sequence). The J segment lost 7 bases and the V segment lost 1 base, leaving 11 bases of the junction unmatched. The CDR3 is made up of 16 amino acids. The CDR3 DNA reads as TGTGCCACCAGCAGAGTTCCAGGACAGGGCGTGGGGACCCAGTACTTC. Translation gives CATSRVPGQGVGTQYF. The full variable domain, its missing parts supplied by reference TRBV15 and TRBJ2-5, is DAMVIQNPRYQVTQFGKPVTLSCSQTLNHNVMYWYQQKSSQAPKLLFHYYDKDFNNEADTPDNFQSRRPNTSFCFLDIRSPGLGDTAMYLCATSRVPGQGVGTQYFGPGTRLLVL.